The entry below gives a single T cell receptor (beta chain) sequence along with its context. There are 16 residues in the CDR3. The germline CDR1 and CDR2 sequences are SNHLY and FYNNEI. Trimming cost V 8 bases and J 4 bases; bases outside gene matches: 10. Authors' data handling: Cell counts per sample came from amplifying reference gene primers. This table comes from immunoSEQ multiplex PCR, and its TCRdb copy is limited to in-frame clones, with some not included. The DNA was the basis for D and trimming; V, J and clone size are from that table. The sample consists of a few hundred thousand clones, 88% of them appearing once. Enrollees, roughly 18 to 90 years old, lived in approximately 25 US areas. Participants reported their clinical history, and cohort assignment relied on those reports. This entry comes from a study of blood T cell repertoires in COVID-19. Looking at the study overall: Samples taken during acute and convalescent COVID-19 were collected in the United States, Italy and Spain.

The sequenced material came from PBMCs or T cells enriched from blood (not recorded which). The sequence derives from a woman aged 40 to 50 with acute COVID-19. The gene calls are TRBV2 and TRBJ2-1; 11 positions agree with TRBD2. The CDR3 coding sequence is TGTGCCAGCCTACGCGATCTAGCGGGGGGTTACAATGAGCAGTTCTTC. Protein sequence: CASLRDLAGGYNEQFF.